A single sample gave rise to the 30 T cell receptor beta chains below, sequenced in a study of shared clonotypes between healthy human individuals. Profiling relied on immunoSEQ multiplex PCR, and the TCRdb table lists in-frame clones only, not all of them. Found here are 1.5 million to 2.5 million clones, approximately 95% of them singletons; the top ten hold 1.2%. Naive CD8 cells, CD45RO-negative and positively selected for CCR7, excluded terminally differentiated effector memory CD45RA+ cells. Sample: naive CD8+ T cells sorted from blood. Receptors originate from a man aged 18 to 29 in good health.

The rearrangement links TRBV10-3 to TRBJ2-3, with TRBD1 matching over 8 bases. The CDR3 spans 13 residues. Losses at the gene ends were 6 bases for V and 6 bases for J; bases not matched to a gene: 5. Germline CDR1 ENHRY, CDR2 SYGVKD. CDR3 in DNA: TGTGCCATCAGCAGGACAGGGAAGGATACGCAGTATTTT. It is translated as CAISRTGKDTQYF.

This clone was detected once. Other DNA sequences in this specimen translate into the identical CDR3. The rearrangement joins TRBV5-4 to TRBJ2-7; no clear D gene. The CDR3 loop spans 13 amino acids. The V end was cut by 0 bases, the J end by 1 base, with 5 bases between. Germline V gives CDR1 SGHNT, CDR2 YYREEE (reference sequence). Here the CDR3 reads CASSLEVSYEQYF. The DNA of the CDR3 is TGTGCCAGCAGCTTGGAGGTATCCTACGAGCAGTACTTC.

The V call is TRBV4-1, the J call TRBJ1-3; D unresolved. The germline CDR1 and CDR2 sequences are MGHRA and YSYEKL. Trimming removed 4 bases at V and 0 bases at J, with 7 bases between. The CDR3 runs 14 residues. In nucleotides, the CDR3 is TGCGCCAGCAGCCTTGGGGACTCTGGAAACACCATATATTTT. Translated, it gives CASSLGDSGNTIYF.

The chain is built from TRBV11-2 and TRBJ2-1; D is ambiguous. V lost 5 bases and J lost 7, with 9 bases in between. The CDR3 totals 12 residues. Germline CDR1 is SGHAT and CDR2 is FQNNGV. CDR3: CASSPLGNEQFF. The CDR3 DNA reads as TGTGCCAGCAGCCCCCTGGGGAATGAGCAGTTCTTC.

The J gene is TRBJ2-1, the V gene TRBV9, with 9 bases aligning to TRBD2. Germline CDR1 reads SGDLS; CDR2 reads YYNGEE. V trimming: 3 bases; J trimming: 5 bases; junction bases outside the gene matches: 3. The CDR3 runs to 14 residues. CDR3: CASSGLAADNEQFF. CDR3 coding DNA: TGTGCCAGCAGCGGACTAGCGGCAGACAATGAGCAGTTCTTC. Variable domain in full (rest from reference TRBV9 and TRBJ2-1): DSGVTQTPKHLITATGQRVTLRCSPRSGDLSVYWYQQSLDQGLQFLIQYYNGEERAKGNILERFSAQQFPDLHSELNLSSLELGDSALYFCASSGLAADNEQFFGPGTRLTVL.

The chain recombines TRBV4-2 with TRBJ2-1; D possibly corresponds to TRBD2 (6 bases). The germline CDR1 and CDR2 sequences are LGHNA and YNFKEQ. The CDR3 sequence is 15 residues long. V was trimmed by 0 bases and J by 9 bases, leaving 15 bases between them. The CDR3, as DNA: TGTGCCAGCAGCCAAGATCCGGGAGACCGGGGTGAGCAGTTCTTC. Protein sequence: CASSQDPGDRGEQFF.

The gene calls are TRBV6-5 and TRBJ2-1, with D hard to call. V lost 10 bases and J lost 3, with 16 bases in between. Germline V lookup: CDR1 MNHEY, CDR2 SVGAGI. CDR3 length: 14 amino acids. The CDR3 DNA sequence: TGTGCCACCCCCCCTTTCGTGAACTACAATGAGCAGTTCTTC. It yields the protein CATPPFVNYNEQFF.

This chain links TRBV7-8 with TRBJ2-7; 11 bases fit TRBD2. Looked up from germline, CDR1 is SGHVS and CDR2 is FQNEAQ. The CDR3 length is 15 residues. The trim removed 5 bases at V and 2 bases at J, leaving 5 bases unmatched. CDR3 region: CASSETSGATYEQYF. The CDR3 DNA sequence: TGTGCCAGCAGCGAGACTAGCGGGGCGACCTACGAGCAGTACTTC.

This chain uses TRBV27 with TRBJ1-4; D is unclear. From germline, CDR1 is MNHEY and CDR2 SMNVEV (reference sequence). This CDR3 spans 15 amino acids. V dropped 2 bases and J dropped 0 bases, with 7 bases sitting between them. CDR3 nucleotides: TGTGCCAGCAGTTTAGGGCCTGCAACTAATGAAAAACTGTTTTTT. It specifies CASSLGPATNEKLFF.

This clone is a singleton in its sample. The sample contains more than one DNA sequence encoding this CDR3. The chain employs TRBV15 and TRBJ1-5, with D hard to call. V lost 0 bases to trimming and J lost 3 bases, with 6 bases between them. The CDR3 spans 14 residues. Germline assignment: CDR1 LNHNV and CDR2 YYDKDF (reference sequence). The CDR3 nucleotides are TGTGCCACCAGCAGAGACGGTTCCAATCAGCCCCAGCATTTT. It translates to CATSRDGSNQPQHF.

The chain has TRBV4-1 and TRBJ1-2, with TRBD1 identical over 12 bases. V shed 5 bases and J 3 bases; nucleotides not matched to a gene: 4. This CDR3 contains 15 residues. Germline CDR1 reads MGHRA; CDR2 reads YSYEKL. CDR3: CASSTGTGGDYGYTF. DNA for the CDR3: TGCGCCAGCAGCACAGGGACAGGGGGCGACTATGGCTACACCTTC.

CDR3 nucleotides: TGTGCCAGCACCCACACGGGAGGGGACTACGAGCAGTACTTC. Translated, it gives CASTHTGGDYEQYF. The rearrangement uses TRBV28 and TRBJ2-7; TRBD2 agrees at 8 bases. V lost 7 bases to trimming and J lost 3 bases; unmatched junction nucleotides: 8. Per the germline V gene, CDR1 is MDHEN and CDR2 is SYDVKM. CDR3 length equals 14 residues.

CDR3: CASSQVEGTPYEQYF. The DNA for the CDR3 is TGCGCCAGCAGCCAAGTAGAGGGCACTCCCTACGAGCAGTACTTC. V and J are TRBV4-3 and TRBJ2-7, with D tentatively TRBD2 (5 bases). The length of the CDR3 is 15 residues. V gave up 1 base and J gave up 2 bases, with 12 bases separating them. Germline-derived CDR1 and CDR2 are LGHNA and YSLEER.

The chain recombines TRBV2 with TRBJ1-4; D might be TRBD1 (5 bases). V lost 1 base and J 6 bases, leaving 18 bases between the germline ends. Germline lookup yields CDR1 SNHLY and CDR2 FYNNEI. CDR3 length: 17 amino acids. The chain's CDR3 is CASSEVLGLGEDEKLFF. The CDR3 coding sequence is TGTGCCAGCAGTGAAGTTTTGGGGTTGGGGGAGGATGAAAAACTGTTTTTT.

CDR3 in amino acids: CAWSGPGGSGNEQFF. The CDR3 nucleotides read TGTGCCTGGAGTGGTCCGGGCGGGAGTGGCAATGAGCAGTTCTTC. The chain is built from TRBV30 and TRBJ2-1, with TRBD2 matching 7 bases. J gave up 6 bases and V 1 base, and 9 bases lay outside the gene matches. CDR1 and CDR2 from the germline V gene are GTSNPN and SVGIG (reference sequence). The CDR3 is 15 amino acids. Full variable domain (missing parts from reference TRBV30 and TRBJ2-1): SQTIHQWPATLVQPVGSPLSLECTVEGTSNPNLYWYRQAAGRGLQLLFYSVGIGQISSEVPQNLSASRPQDRQFILSSKKLLLSDSGFYLCAWSGPGGSGNEQFFGPGTRLTVL.

The chain has TRBV19 and TRBJ1-1; D might be TRBD1 (5 bases). The CDR3 runs to 15 residues. The ends were cut back, 3 bases at V and 1 base at J, with 12 bases in the middle. The V gene's germline CDR1 is LNHDA and CDR2 SQIVND (reference sequence). In DNA, the CDR3 is TGTGCCAGTAGTATCGGGCAGGGAACGAACACTGAAGCTTTCTTT. Residues: CASSIGQGTNTEAFF.

Turning to this clone: Other nucleotide sequences from this sample produce the same CDR3. This sequence joins TRBV7-9 and TRBJ1-1; 7 bases are shared with TRBD1. V trimming: 2 bases; J trimming: 4 bases; junction bases outside the gene matches: 1. Germline CDR1 is SEHNR and CDR2 is FQNEAQ (reference sequence). The CDR3 covers 13 residues. CDR3 bases: TGTGCCAGCAGCTTATCAGGGGGCACTGAAGCTTTCTTT. It translates to CASSLSGGTEAFF.

The gene calls are TRBV4-3 and TRBJ2-2, with 8 bases that match TRBD1. There are 15 residues in the CDR3. Germline V lookup: CDR1 LGHNA, CDR2 YSLEER. Trimming cost V 5 bases and J 9 bases; bases outside gene matches: 11. The CDR3 reads CASSVWAGGFRELFF. CDR3 sequence (DNA): TGCGCCAGCAGCGTTTGGGCAGGGGGCTTCAGGGAGCTGTTTTTT.

This chain connects TRBV2 to TRBJ2-1, with 7 bases identical to TRBD2. Germline assignment: CDR1 SNHLY and CDR2 FYNNEI. J gave up 5 bases and V 4 bases, and 14 bases lay outside the gene matches. The CDR3 has 17 residues. The CDR3: CASSGGLLGRVDNEQFF. CDR3 nucleotide sequence: TGTGCCAGCAGTGGGGGACTACTGGGTCGGGTAGACAATGAGCAGTTCTTC.

The chain uses TRBV7-9 and TRBJ2-3; 7 bases line up with TRBD2. This CDR3 has 16 residues. Losses at the gene ends were 6 bases for V and 4 bases for J; bases not matched to a gene: 13. CDR1 SEHNR and CDR2 FQNEAQ come from the germline V gene (reference sequence). The CDR3 nucleotides read TGTGCCAGCAGTCCCGGGGGGAAGGGGTACCCAGATACGCAGTATTTT. This codes for CASSPGGKGYPDTQYF.

The chain carries TRBV11-3 and TRBJ2-2, with a weak D call TRBD2 (5 bases). Between the trimmed V and J ends, which lost 5 bases and 5 bases, there was a span of 12 bases. This CDR3 is built from 14 residues. Germline CDR1 and CDR2: SGHNT and YENEEA. CDR3 loop: CASSPRTGTGELFF. The CDR3 region has the DNA TGTGCCAGCAGCCCCCGGACTGGAACCGGGGAGCTGTTTTTT. Filled out from reference TRBV11-3 and TRBJ2-2, the complete variable domain reads EAGVVQSPRYKIIEKKQPVAFWCNPISGHNTLYWYLQNLGQGPELLIRYENEEAVDDSQLPKDRFSAERLKGVDSTLKIQPAELGDSAVYLCASSPRTGTGELFFGEGSRLTVL.

The chain combines TRBV27 with TRBJ1-1; 7 bases align to TRBD1. The CDR3 length is 12 residues. Germline trimming cut 2 bases from V and 7 bases from J; bases unmatched to any gene: 1. CDR1 and CDR2 from the germline V gene are MNHEY and SMNVEV (reference sequence). The DNA for the CDR3 is TGTGCCAGCAGTTTAAACAGGGGTGAAGCTTTCTTT. Its protein is CASSLNRGEAFF.

This chain joins TRBV5-1 and TRBJ2-1; D gene ambiguous. The germline gives CDR1 SGHRS, CDR2 YFSETQ. This CDR3 has 15 amino acids. Trimming took off 1 base at V and 0 bases at J, with 8 bases between the two ends. The CDR3 DNA sequence: TGCGCCAGCAGCTTGCGGACCCCCTCCTACAATGAGCAGTTCTTC. Translated: CASSLRTPSYNEQFF.

V is TRBV9 and J is TRBJ2-7, with a weak D call TRBD2 (5 bases). CDR3 length equals 13 residues. Trimming cost V 4 bases and J 2 bases, with 10 bases left between them. CDR1 and CDR2 from the germline V gene are SGDLS and YYNGEE. The CDR3 loop reads CASSPGNPYEQYF. The CDR3 region has the DNA TGTGCCAGCAGCCCCGGGAACCCCTACGAGCAGTACTTC.

The genes are TRBV2 and TRBJ1-1; tentative D call: TRBD1 (5 bases). V gave up 6 bases and J gave up 0 bases, with 8 bases separating them. This CDR3 is built from 13 residues. Germline V gene data show CDR1 as SNHLY and CDR2 as FYNNEI. The CDR3 is CASREDMNTEAFF. The CDR3, as DNA: TGTGCCAGCAGGGAGGACATGAACACTGAAGCTTTCTTT.

This chain connects TRBV9 to TRBJ2-5, with D perhaps matching TRBD1 (6 bases). V gave up 4 bases and J gave up 5 bases, with 15 bases separating them. The CDR3 is 14 amino acids. Per germline, CDR1 SGDLS and CDR2 YYNGEE. The CDR3 bases are TGTGCCAGCAGCCCACACACCACAGGGGAGACCCAGTACTTC. Protein product: CASSPHTTGETQYF.

The chain links TRBV19 to TRBJ1-1; D ambiguous. CDR1 is LNHDA and CDR2 is SQIVND in the germline V gene (reference sequence). V lost 3 bases and J 1 base, leaving 6 bases between the germline ends. The CDR3 is 13 amino acids. The chain's CDR3 is CASSIPENTEAFF. The CDR3 DNA follows: TGTGCCAGTAGTATTCCTGAGAACACTGAAGCTTTCTTT.

About this clone itself: Other DNA sequences within the sample encode an identical CDR3. The chain recombines TRBV5-6 with TRBJ1-1; D unresolved. Germline V gene data show CDR1 as SGHDT and CDR2 as YYEEEE. This CDR3 is 12 amino acids long. Between the trimmed V and J ends, which lost 2 bases and 1 base, there was a span of 3 bases. The DNA of the CDR3 is TGTGCCAGCAGCTTATCGAACACTGAAGCTTTCTTT. The encoded protein is CASSLSNTEAFF.

The chain recombines TRBV6-5 with TRBJ2-1, with D hard to call. There are 15 residues in the CDR3. Trimming pared 1 base from V and 6 bases from J, leaving 13 bases between. Germline lookup yields CDR1 MNHEY and CDR2 SVGAGI. The CDR3 loop is CASSYYLTGSNEQFF. In nucleotides, the CDR3 is TGTGCCAGCAGTTACTATTTGACGGGCTCCAATGAGCAGTTCTTC.

For this clone: Additional DNA sequences in this sample encode the identical CDR3. This chain links TRBV4-3 with TRBJ2-5; D ambiguous. CDR1 LGHNA and CDR2 YSLEER come from the germline V gene. Deletions cut 0 bases from V and 5 bases from J, with 7 bases between. The CDR3 consists of 13 residues. CDR3 amino acids: CASSQDTGETQYF. The CDR3 coding sequence is TGCGCCAGCAGCCAAGATACGGGTGAGACCCAGTACTTC.